This TCR beta chain was sequenced for a study of T cells in Graves' hyperthyroidism and ophthalmopathy. This CDR3 contains 12 residues. The trim removed 6 bases at V and 9 bases at J, leaving 8 bases unmatched. This clonotype was observed a few times. Patients were excluded because of uncontrolled infection, other autoimmune disease, pregnancy or lactation. Every diagnosis used clinical symptoms, serum thyroxine and TRAb, thyroid ultrasound and orbital computed tomography. RNA transcripts served as the template for amplifying TCR beta CDR3 regions. During a first-round RT-PCR of the TCR CDR3, the HTBI primer set was used. TCRdb re-derived calls from the multiplex PCR reads in MiXCR, one entry per CDR3 protein. This repertoire shows about 270,000 distinct CDR3 sequences, around 20% found once; its top ten account for around 60%.

The gene calls are TRBV12-3 or TRBV12-4 and TRBJ2-7, with 7 bases matching TRBD1. This receptor was identified in a man in his thirties or forties with Graves' ophthalmopathy. The sequencing input was blood. The CDR3 sequence is CASRPDRDAQYF. In nucleotides, the CDR3 is TGTGCCAGCAGACCCGACAGGGACGCGCAGTACTTC.